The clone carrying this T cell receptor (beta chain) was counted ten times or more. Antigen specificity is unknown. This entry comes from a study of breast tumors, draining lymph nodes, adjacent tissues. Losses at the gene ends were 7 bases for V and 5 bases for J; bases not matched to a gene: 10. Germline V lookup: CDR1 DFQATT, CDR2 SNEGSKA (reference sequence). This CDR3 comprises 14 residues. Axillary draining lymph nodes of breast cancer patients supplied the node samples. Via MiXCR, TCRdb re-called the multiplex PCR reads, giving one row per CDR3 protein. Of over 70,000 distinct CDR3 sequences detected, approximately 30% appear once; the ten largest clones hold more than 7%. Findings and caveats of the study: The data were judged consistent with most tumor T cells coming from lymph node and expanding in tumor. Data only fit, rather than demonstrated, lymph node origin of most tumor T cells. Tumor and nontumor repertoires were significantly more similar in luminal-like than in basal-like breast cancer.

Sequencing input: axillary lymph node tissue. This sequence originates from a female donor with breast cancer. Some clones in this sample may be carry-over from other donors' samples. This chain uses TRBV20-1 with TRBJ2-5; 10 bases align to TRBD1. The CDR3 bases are TGCAGTGGAATTCCGGGACAGGGGAGCGAGACCCAGTACTTC. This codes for CSGIPGQGSETQYF.